This entry features one T cell receptor (beta chain) sequence. Antigen: not known. This record comes from a study of CD8+ T cells in alopecia areata. Study-level findings and limits: Lesional scalp, notably in alopecia totalis/universalis, had clonality above that of normal scalp. Scalp sequencing also captures normal skin's resident alphabeta T cells.

The germline V and J ends were trimmed by 4 bases and 1 base, with 7 bases remaining between them. CDR3 length: 13 amino acids. The germline V gene has CDR1 SGHAT and CDR2 FQNNGV. Sequencing used cDNA as its template, made by extracting RNA and reverse transcribing it. TCRdb keeps only in-frame clones here, not all; method: immunoSEQ multiplex PCR. This repertoire shows fewer than 200,000 clones, less than 80% found once; its top ten account for 14%. Treatment reported: oral pan-JAK inhibitor, 5-10 mg twice daily. Researchers took lesional scalp punch biopsies and peripheral blood from people who were alopecia areata patients.

This chain uses TRBV11-2 with TRBJ1-1; D might be TRBD1 (5 bases). The source is a human donor with alopecia areata. Source: CD4+ T cells sorted from blood, taken at week 24, from a patient treated with tofacitinib. CDR3 nucleotides: TGTGCCAGCAGCTGGGGCAGGAACACTGAAGCTTTCTTT. Translating it yields CASSWGRNTEAFF.